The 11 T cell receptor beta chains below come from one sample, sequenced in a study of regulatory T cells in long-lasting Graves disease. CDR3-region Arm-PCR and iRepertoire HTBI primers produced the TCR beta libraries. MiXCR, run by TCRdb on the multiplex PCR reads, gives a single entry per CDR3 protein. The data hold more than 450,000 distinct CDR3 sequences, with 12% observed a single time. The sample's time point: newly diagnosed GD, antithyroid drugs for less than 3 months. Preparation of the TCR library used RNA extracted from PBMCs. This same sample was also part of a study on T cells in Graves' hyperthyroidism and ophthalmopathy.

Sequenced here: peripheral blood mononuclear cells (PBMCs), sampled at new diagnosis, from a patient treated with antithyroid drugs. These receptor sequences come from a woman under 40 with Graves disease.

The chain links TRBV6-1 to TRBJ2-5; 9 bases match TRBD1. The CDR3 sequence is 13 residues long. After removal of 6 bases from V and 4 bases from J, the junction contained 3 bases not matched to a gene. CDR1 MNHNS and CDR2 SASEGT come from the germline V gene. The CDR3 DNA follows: TGTGCCAGCAGCATGGGACAGGGAGAGACCCAGTACTTC. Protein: CASSMGQGETQYF.

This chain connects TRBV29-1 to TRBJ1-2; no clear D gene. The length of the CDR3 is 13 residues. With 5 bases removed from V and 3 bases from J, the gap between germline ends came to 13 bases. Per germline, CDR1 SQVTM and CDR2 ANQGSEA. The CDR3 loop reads CSVLRGRYYGYTF. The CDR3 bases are TGCAGCGTTCTGCGAGGGCGCTACTATGGCTACACCTTC.

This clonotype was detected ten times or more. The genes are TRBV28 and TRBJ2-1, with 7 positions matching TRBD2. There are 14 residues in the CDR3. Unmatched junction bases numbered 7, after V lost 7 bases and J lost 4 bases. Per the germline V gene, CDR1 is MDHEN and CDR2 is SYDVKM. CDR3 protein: CASKRGAGYNEQFF. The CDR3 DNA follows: TGTGCCAGCAAAAGGGGAGCGGGGTACAATGAGCAGTTCTTC.

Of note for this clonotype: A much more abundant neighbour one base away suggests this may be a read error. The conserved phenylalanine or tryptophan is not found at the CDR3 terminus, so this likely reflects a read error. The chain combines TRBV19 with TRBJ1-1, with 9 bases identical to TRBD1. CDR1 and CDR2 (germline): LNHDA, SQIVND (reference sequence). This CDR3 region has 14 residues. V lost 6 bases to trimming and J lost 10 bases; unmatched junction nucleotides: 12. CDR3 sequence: CASSDRGRLVRAFS. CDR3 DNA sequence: TGTGCCAGTAGCGACAGGGGGAGGCTGGTACGAGCTTTCTCT.

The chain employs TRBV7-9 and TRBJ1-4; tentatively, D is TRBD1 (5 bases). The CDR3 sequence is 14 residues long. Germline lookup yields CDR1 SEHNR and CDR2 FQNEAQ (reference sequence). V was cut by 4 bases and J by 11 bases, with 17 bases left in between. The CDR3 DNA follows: TGTGCCAGCAGCTCCGACTGGGGACCGGGCAAACTGTTTTTT. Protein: CASSSDWGPGKLFF.

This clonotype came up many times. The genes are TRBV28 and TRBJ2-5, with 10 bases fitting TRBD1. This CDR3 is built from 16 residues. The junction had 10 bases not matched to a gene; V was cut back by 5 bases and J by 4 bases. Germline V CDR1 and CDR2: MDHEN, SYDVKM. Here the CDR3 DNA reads TGTGCCAGCAGTCTTATTCCCGGGACAGGGGTAGAGACCCAGTACTTC. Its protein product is CASSLIPGTGVETQYF.

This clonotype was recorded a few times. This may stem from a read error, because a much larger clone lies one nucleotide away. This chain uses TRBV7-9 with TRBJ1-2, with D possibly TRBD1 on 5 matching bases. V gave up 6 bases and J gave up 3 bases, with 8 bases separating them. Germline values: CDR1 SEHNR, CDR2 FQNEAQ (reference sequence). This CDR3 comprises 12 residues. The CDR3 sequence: CASSEGYYGYTF. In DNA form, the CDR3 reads TGTGCCAGCAGTGAGGGGTACTATGGCTACACCTTC. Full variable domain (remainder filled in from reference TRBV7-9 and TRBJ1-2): DTGVSQNPRHKITKRGQNVTFRCDPISEHNRLYWYRQTLGQGPEFLTYFQNEAQLEKSRLLSDRFSAERPKGSFSTLEIQRTEQGDSAMYLCASSEGYYGYTFGSGTRLTVV.

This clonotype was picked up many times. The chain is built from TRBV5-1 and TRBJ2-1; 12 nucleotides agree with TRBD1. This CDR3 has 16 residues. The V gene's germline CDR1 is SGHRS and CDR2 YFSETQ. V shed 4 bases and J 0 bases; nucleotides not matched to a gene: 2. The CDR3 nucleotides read TGCGCCAGCAGCGTGGGACAGGGGGCCTCCTACAATGAGCAGTTCTTC. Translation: CASSVGQGASYNEQFF.

The CDR3 spells CASSLTGDSINTGELFF. For the CDR3, the DNA is TGTGCCAGCAGCTTAACAGGGGACAGCATTAACACCGGGGAGCTGTTTTTT. J is TRBJ2-2 and V is TRBV7-3, with 7 positions matching TRBD1. Germline CDR1 is SGHTA and CDR2 is FQGTGA. With V trimmed by 0 bases and J by 2 bases, 6 bases remained unmatched. The CDR3 contains 17 residues.

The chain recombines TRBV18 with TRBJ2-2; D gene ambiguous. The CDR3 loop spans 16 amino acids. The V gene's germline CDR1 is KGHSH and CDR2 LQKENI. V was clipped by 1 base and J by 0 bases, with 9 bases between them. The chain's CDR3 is CASSPQRATNTGELFF. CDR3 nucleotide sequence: TGTGCCAGCTCACCACAGAGAGCCACGAACACCGGGGAGCTGTTTTTT.

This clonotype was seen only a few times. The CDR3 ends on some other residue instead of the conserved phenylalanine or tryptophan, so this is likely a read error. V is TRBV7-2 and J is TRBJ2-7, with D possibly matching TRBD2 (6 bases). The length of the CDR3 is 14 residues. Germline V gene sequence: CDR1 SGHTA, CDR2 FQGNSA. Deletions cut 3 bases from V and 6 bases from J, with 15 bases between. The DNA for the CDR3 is TGTGCCAGCAGCTTTCGGGGGACCTCGACCGAGCAGTACTCC. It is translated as CASSFRGTSTEQYS.